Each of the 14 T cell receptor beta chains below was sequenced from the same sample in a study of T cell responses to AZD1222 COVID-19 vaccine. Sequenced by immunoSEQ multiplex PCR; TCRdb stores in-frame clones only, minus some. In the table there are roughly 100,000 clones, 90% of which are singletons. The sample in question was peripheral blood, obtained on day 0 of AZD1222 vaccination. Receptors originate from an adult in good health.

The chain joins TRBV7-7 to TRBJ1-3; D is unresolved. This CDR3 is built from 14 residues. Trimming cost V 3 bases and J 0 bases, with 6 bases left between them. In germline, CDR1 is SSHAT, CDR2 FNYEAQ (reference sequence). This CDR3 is CASSLGPSGNTIYF. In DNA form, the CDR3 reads TGTGCCAGCAGCTTGGGCCCCTCTGGAAACACCATATATTTT.

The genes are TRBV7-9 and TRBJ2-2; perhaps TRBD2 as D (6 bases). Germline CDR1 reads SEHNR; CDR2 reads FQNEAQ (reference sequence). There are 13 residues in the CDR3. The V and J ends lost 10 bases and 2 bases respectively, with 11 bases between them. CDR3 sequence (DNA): TGTGCCAACTGGGACTTAAACACCGGGGAGCTGTTTTTT. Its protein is CANWDLNTGELFF.

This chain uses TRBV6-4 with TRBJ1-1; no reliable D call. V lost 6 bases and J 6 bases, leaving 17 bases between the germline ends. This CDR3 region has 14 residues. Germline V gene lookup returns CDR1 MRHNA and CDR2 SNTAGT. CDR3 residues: CASSPTARRAEAFF. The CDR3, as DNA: TGTGCCAGCAGCCCAACCGCGCGGCGGGCTGAAGCTTTCTTT.

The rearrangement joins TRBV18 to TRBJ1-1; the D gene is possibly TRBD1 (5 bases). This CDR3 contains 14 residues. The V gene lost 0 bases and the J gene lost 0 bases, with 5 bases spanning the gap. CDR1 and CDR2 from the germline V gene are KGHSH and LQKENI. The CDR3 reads CASSPPGVNTEAFF. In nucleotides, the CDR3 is TGTGCCAGCTCACCACCGGGGGTGAACACTGAAGCTTTCTTT.

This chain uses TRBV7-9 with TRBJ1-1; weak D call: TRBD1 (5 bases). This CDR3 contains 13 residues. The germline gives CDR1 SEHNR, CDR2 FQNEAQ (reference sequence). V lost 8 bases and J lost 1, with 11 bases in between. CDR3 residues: CASGTTANTEAFF. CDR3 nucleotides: TGTGCCAGCGGGACGACGGCGAACACTGAAGCTTTCTTT.

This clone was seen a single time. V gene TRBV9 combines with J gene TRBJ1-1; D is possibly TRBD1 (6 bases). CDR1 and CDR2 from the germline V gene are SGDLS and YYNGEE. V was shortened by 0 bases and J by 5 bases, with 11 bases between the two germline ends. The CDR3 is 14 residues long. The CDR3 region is CASSVDGGGTEAFF. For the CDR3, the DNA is TGTGCCAGCAGCGTAGACGGGGGCGGAACTGAAGCTTTCTTT.

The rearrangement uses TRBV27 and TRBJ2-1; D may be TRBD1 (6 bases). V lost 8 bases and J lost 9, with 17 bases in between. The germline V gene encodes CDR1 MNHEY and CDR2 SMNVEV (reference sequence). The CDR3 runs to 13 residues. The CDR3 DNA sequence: TGTGCCAGCCGAGAGACTACAGGGAGTGAGCAGTTCTTC. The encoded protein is CASRETTGSEQFF.

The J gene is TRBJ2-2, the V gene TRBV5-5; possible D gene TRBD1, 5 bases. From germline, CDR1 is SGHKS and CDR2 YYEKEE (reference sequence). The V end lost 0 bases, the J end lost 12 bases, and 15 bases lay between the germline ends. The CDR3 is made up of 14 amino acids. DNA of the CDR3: TGTGCCAGCAGCTTGGAGACAGCGCGGCGGCAGCTGTTTTTT. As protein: CASSLETARRQLFF.

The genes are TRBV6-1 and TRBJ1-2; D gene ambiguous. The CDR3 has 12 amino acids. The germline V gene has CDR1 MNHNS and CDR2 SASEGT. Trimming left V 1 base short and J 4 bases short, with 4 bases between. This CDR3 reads CASSEGGYGYTF. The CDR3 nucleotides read TGTGCCAGCAGTGAAGGGGGCTATGGCTACACCTTC.

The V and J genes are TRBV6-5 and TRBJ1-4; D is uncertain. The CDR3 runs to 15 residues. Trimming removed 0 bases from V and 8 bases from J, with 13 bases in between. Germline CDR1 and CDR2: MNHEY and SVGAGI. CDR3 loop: CASSYSTQLTEKLFF. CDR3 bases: TGTGCCAGCAGTTACTCGACCCAGCTTACGGAAAAACTGTTTTTT.

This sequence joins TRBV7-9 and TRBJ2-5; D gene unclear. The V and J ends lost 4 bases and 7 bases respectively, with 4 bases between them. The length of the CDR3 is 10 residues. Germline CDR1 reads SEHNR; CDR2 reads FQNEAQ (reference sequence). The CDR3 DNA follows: TGTGCCAGCAGCTCTCGGACCCAGTACTTC. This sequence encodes CASSSRTQYF.

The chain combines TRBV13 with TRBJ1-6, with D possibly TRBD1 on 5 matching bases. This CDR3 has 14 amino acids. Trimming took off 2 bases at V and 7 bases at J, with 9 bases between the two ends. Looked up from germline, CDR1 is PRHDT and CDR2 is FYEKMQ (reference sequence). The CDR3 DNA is TGTGCCAGCAGCTTATTGGCAGGGAATTCACCCCTCCACTTT. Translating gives CASSLLAGNSPLHF.

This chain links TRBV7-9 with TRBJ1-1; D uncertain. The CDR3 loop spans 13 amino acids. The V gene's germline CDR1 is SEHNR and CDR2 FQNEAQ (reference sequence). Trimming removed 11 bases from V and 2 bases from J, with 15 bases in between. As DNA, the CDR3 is TGTGCCGTCATGGATCCCCTCAACACTGAAGCTTTCTTT. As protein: CAVMDPLNTEAFF.

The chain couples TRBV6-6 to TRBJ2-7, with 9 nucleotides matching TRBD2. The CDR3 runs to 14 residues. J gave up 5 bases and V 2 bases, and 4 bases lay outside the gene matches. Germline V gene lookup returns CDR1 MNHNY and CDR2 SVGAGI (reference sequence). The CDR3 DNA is TGTGCCAGCAGTTACGCGGGGGGGCCAAACGAGCAGTACTTC. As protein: CASSYAGGPNEQYF.